This TCR beta chain was recovered during a study of blood T cell repertoires in COVID-19. Study details: Acute-phase and convalescent COVID-19 samples originated in the United States, Italy and Spain. T cells, B-cell-depleted T cells, or PBMCs provided the cDNA or gDNA that served as material.

Authors' data handling: Amplifying reference gene primers gave estimates of nucleated cell counts. Libraries were prepared by immunoSEQ multiplex PCR; TCRdb keeps only in-frame clonotypes and omits some of them. V and J calls and clone size are those listed in that table; D and trimming were worked out from the DNA. The sample records about 100,000 clones, roughly nine tenths being singletons. CDR1 and CDR2 from the germline V gene are DFQATT and SNEGSKA (reference sequence). The V end was cut by 3 bases, the J end by 0 bases, with 12 bases between. The CDR3 is 14 amino acids. This sequence was found in a human donor in a cohort sampled during active COVID-19. Sequenced material: peripheral blood. The chain uses TRBV20-1 and TRBJ2-7, with D tentatively TRBD2 (5 bases). CDR3: CSASRLAASYEQYF. The CDR3 coding sequence is TGCAGTGCTAGTCGTCTAGCTGCCTCCTACGAGCAGTACTTC.